The 25 T cell receptor beta chains below all came from one sample that was sequenced in a study of cytomegalovirus exposure and HLA in healthy donors (dated by TCRdb to 2017 to 2019). Libraries were prepared through the immunoSEQ multiplex PCR assay. A mixture of 60 forward primers for TCR Vbeta segments and 13 reverse primers for TCR Jbeta segments was used in the multiplex PCR. In its TCRdb copy, this immuneACCESS table keeps in-frame sequences only and misses some clones. Where compared with another copy, unresolved V genes explain less than half of these, and the others have no known cause. In all, the sample holds roughly 99,000 clones, and about 80% of those were seen once. The ten largest clonotypes hold less than 3.5% of the sample. Sequenced: PBMCs. Every receptor here comes from a man between 25 and 39 years old in good health and CMV-seropositive.

The rearrangement links TRBV19 to TRBJ2-5; D ambiguous. The CDR3 has 15 residues. Germline CDR1 reads LNHDA; CDR2 reads SQIVND (reference sequence). The V gene lost 1 base and the J gene lost 0 bases, with 9 bases spanning the gap. The CDR3 here is CASSIVVGYQETQYF. Here the CDR3 DNA reads TGTGCCAGTAGTATAGTCGTCGGGTACCAAGAGACCCAGTACTTC.

V is TRBV6-6 and J is TRBJ1-5; 10 bases match TRBD1. Germline CDR1 and CDR2: MNHNY and SVGAGI (reference sequence). CDR3 size: 15 residues. V trimming: 7 bases; J trimming: 6 bases; junction bases outside the gene matches: 9. CDR3 in amino acids: CASTSGQGYRQPQHF. CDR3 nucleotide sequence: TGTGCCAGCACTTCGGGACAGGGGTACCGTCAGCCCCAGCATTTT.

The chain is built from TRBV5-1 and TRBJ2-7, with 12 bases identical to TRBD1. V lost 4 bases to trimming and J lost 6 bases; unmatched junction nucleotides: 8. The germline gives CDR1 SGHRS, CDR2 YFSETQ. The CDR3 sequence is 15 residues long. CDR3 DNA: TGCGCCAGCAGCGTACCGGGACAGGGGGCGCGCGAGCAGTACTTC. It is translated as CASSVPGQGAREQYF.

Written as DNA, the CDR3 is TGTGCCAGCAGCGTTGGACTAGCGGGGGTGAACACCGGGGAGCTGTTTTTT. This gives the protein CASSVGLAGVNTGELFF. This chain joins TRBV11-3 and TRBJ2-2; 13 bases line up with TRBD2. Trimming cost V 5 bases and J 1 base; bases outside gene matches: 4. CDR3 size: 17 residues. The germline CDR1 and CDR2 sequences are SGHNT and YENEEA.

V is TRBV5-1 and J is TRBJ2-7, with D perhaps matching TRBD1 (5 bases). The V end lost 0 bases, the J end lost 1 base, and 8 bases lay between the germline ends. Germline CDR1 reads SGHRS; CDR2 reads YFSETQ. The CDR3 extends over 14 amino acids. The CDR3 DNA sequence: TGCGCCAGCAGCTTGGCGACAGTATCCTACGAGCAGTACTTC. Its protein is CASSLATVSYEQYF.

The chain uses TRBV12-5 and TRBJ1-2; no firm D call. Germline V lookup: CDR1 LGHNT, CDR2 FRNRAP. V was clipped by 8 bases and J by 2 bases, with 9 bases between them. The CDR3 is 12 residues long. This chain's CDR3 is CASYRENYGYTF. In nucleotides, the CDR3 is TGTGCTAGTTACCGGGAGAACTATGGCTACACCTTC.

The chain combines TRBV18 with TRBJ1-6; the match to TRBD1 covers 11 bases. The germline CDR1 and CDR2 sequences are KGHSH and LQKENI. CDR3 length: 15 residues. Trimming took 3 bases from V and 9 from J; bases not matched to a gene: 4. The CDR3 bases are TGTGCCAGCTCACCCGGGACAGGGGGAATTTCACCCCTCCACTTT. The encoded protein is CASSPGTGGISPLHF.

The rearrangement joins TRBV19 to TRBJ2-7; D may be TRBD1 (6 bases). CDR3 size: 14 residues. V gave up 1 base and J gave up 2 bases, with 9 bases separating them. Per the germline V gene, CDR1 is LNHDA and CDR2 is SQIVND (reference sequence). DNA for the CDR3: TGTGCCAGTAGTATAGCTAAGGGGGCCTACGAGCAGTACTTC. This translates into CASSIAKGAYEQYF.

This rearrangement joins TRBV5-4 to TRBJ1-2, with a possible D match to TRBD1 (6 bases). The CDR3 consists of 13 residues. The V gene lost 2 bases and the J gene lost 8 bases, with 13 bases spanning the gap. Per germline, CDR1 SGHNT and CDR2 YYREEE (reference sequence). The CDR3 DNA sequence: TGTGCCAGCAGCTTTGCCGCCCAGGGGGGCTACACCTTC. It specifies CASSFAAQGGYTF.

V is TRBV6-5 and J is TRBJ1-4; 8 nucleotides align to TRBD1. Germline V gene sequence: CDR1 MNHEY, CDR2 SVGAGI. The CDR3 contains 15 residues. V was clipped by 7 bases and J by 6 bases; unmatched bases: 10. CDR3 sequence reads: CASTIGQGAYEKLFF. The DNA for the CDR3 is TGTGCCAGCACCATAGGACAGGGTGCATATGAAAAACTGTTTTTT.

The rearrangement links TRBV5-1 to TRBJ1-3, with 7 bases fitting TRBD1. V dropped 1 base and J dropped 4; count of bases not matched to a gene: 2. From germline, CDR1 is SGHRS and CDR2 YFSETQ. There are 14 residues in the CDR3. DNA of the CDR3: TGCGCCAGCAGCTTGCAGGGGGACGGAAACACCATATATTTT. Protein sequence: CASSLQGDGNTIYF.

This chain connects TRBV14 to TRBJ2-1; the match to TRBD1 covers 8 bases. This CDR3 region has 14 residues. Losses at the gene ends were 3 bases for V and 9 bases for J; bases not matched to a gene: 7. Looked up from germline, CDR1 is SGHDN and CDR2 is FVKESK. CDR3 nucleotides: TGTGCCAGCAGCCAGACCAGGGGGCTAGGTGAGCAGTTCTTC. The encoded protein is CASSQTRGLGEQFF.

This chain connects TRBV7-2 to TRBJ1-5, with 8 bases lining up with TRBD1. Germline V gene sequence: CDR1 SGHTA, CDR2 FQGNSA. With 3 bases clipped from V and 6 bases from J, the junction kept 4 bases outside the gene matches. The CDR3 length is 14 residues. The CDR3 nucleotides are TGTGCCAGCAGCTTCCGGGACAGGAGTCAGCCCCAGCATTTT. Its translation: CASSFRDRSQPQHF.

V usage is TRBV10-1 and J usage is TRBJ1-5, with 8 bases identical to TRBD1. Germline loops: CDR1 WNHNN, CDR2 SYGVQD (reference sequence). This CDR3 is 12 amino acids long. V dropped 8 bases and J dropped 5; count of bases not matched to a gene: 2. The CDR3 here is CASLQGDQPQHF. CDR3 nucleotides: TGCGCCAGCCTACAGGGGGATCAGCCCCAGCATTTT.

About this clone itself: Other DNA sequences in this specimen translate into the identical CDR3. The chain carries TRBV5-1 and TRBJ2-1, with 9 bases fitting TRBD2. CDR1 SGHRS and CDR2 YFSETQ come from the germline V gene. The J segment lost 13 bases and the V segment lost 0 bases, leaving 11 bases of the junction unmatched. The CDR3 consists of 15 residues. CDR3 DNA sequence: TGCGCCAGCAGCTTGGCCCCGGGGCTAGCGGGGTTTCAGTTCTTC. This sequence encodes CASSLAPGLAGFQFF.

This clone was found a few times. The sample has other DNA sequences that encode this CDR3 too. V and J are TRBV11-2 and TRBJ2-1; D is possibly TRBD1 (6 bases). With 5 bases removed from V and 0 bases from J, the gap between germline ends came to 11 bases. CDR3 length: 15 amino acids. From germline, CDR1 is SGHAT and CDR2 FQNNGV. The CDR3 sequence is CASSVGGSSYNEQFF. The CDR3 nucleotides are TGTGCCAGCAGCGTTGGGGGCAGCTCCTACAATGAGCAGTTCTTC. The full variable domain, in which reference TRBV11-2 and TRBJ2-1 provide the parts outside the CDR3, is EAGVAQSPRYKIIEKRQSVAFWCNPISGHATLYWYQQILGQGPKLLIQFQNNGVVDDSQLPKDRFSAERLKGVDSTLKIQPAKLEDSAVYLCASSVGGSSYNEQFFGPGTRLTVL.

The chain recombines TRBV4-2 with TRBJ2-2; the D gene is possibly TRBD2 (6 bases). Germline CDR1 is LGHNA and CDR2 is YNFKEQ. V was clipped by 0 bases and J by 1 base, with 9 bases between them. The CDR3 consists of 16 residues. The CDR3 region has the DNA TGTGCCAGCAGCCAAGAGGTCGGGGGGAACACCGGGGAGCTGTTTTTT. As protein: CASSQEVGGNTGELFF.

The V call is TRBV5-5, the J call TRBJ1-1; D remains unclear. Germline V lookup: CDR1 SGHKS, CDR2 YYEKEE (reference sequence). V lost 0 bases to trimming and J lost 2 bases, with 8 bases between them. CDR3 length equals 14 residues. The CDR3 nucleotides read TGTGCCAGCAGCTTGGATCAGGTTAACACTGAAGCTTTCTTT. It is translated as CASSLDQVNTEAFF.

The chain has TRBV5-1 and TRBJ2-5; 7 nucleotides agree with TRBD1. With V trimmed by 2 bases and J by 2 bases, 6 bases remained unmatched. Per germline, CDR1 SGHRS and CDR2 YFSETQ. The CDR3 totals 15 residues. The CDR3 reads CASSFTGTAQETQYF. CDR3 nucleotides: TGCGCCAGCAGCTTTACCGGGACAGCACAAGAGACCCAGTACTTC.

The rearrangement joins TRBV5-1 to TRBJ1-1; TRBD1 agrees at 7 bases. V dropped 0 bases and J dropped 5; count of bases not matched to a gene: 4. The CDR3 consists of 14 residues. CDR1 and CDR2 (germline): SGHRS, YFSETQ. The CDR3 DNA reads as TGCGCCAGCAGCTTGGAGGGGGCATGGACTGAAGCTTTCTTT. It specifies CASSLEGAWTEAFF.

The V and J genes are TRBV19 and TRBJ1-1; TRBD1 might be the D (5 bases). The V end lost 1 base, the J end lost 3 bases, and 12 bases lay between the germline ends. Per the germline V gene, CDR1 is LNHDA and CDR2 is SQIVND (reference sequence). This CDR3 has 15 amino acids. Here the CDR3 DNA reads TGTGCCAGTAGTATAGTGGGGCAAGCCTACACTGAAGCTTTCTTT. It is translated as CASSIVGQAYTEAFF.

CDR3 region: CASSQVRNTEAFF. CDR3 in DNA: TGCGCCAGCAGCCAAGTTCGGAACACTGAAGCTTTCTTT. The gene calls are TRBV4-1 and TRBJ1-1; D gene unclear. The CDR3 runs to 13 residues. Trimming shortened V by 1 base and J by 1 base, and 4 bases separated the two germline ends. Germline values: CDR1 MGHRA, CDR2 YSYEKL.

The chain links TRBV25-1 to TRBJ2-3; 7 bases line up with TRBD2. J was trimmed by 6 bases and V by 3 bases; bases with no gene match: 9. The CDR3 contains 15 residues. CDR1 and CDR2 from the germline V gene are MGHDK and SYGVNS. The CDR3, as DNA: TGTGCCAGCAGTGACTCTCGGGGGGTCGGGGATACGCAGTATTTT. Protein sequence: CASSDSRGVGDTQYF.

The chain couples TRBV30 to TRBJ1-4; 10 bases agree with TRBD1. There are 14 residues in the CDR3. The V segment lost 1 base and the J segment 7 bases; nucleotides outside the gene matches: 3. CDR1 GTSNPN and CDR2 SVGIG come from the germline V gene (reference sequence). The CDR3 spells CAWSGQGASEKLFF. The CDR3 coding sequence is TGTGCCTGGAGTGGACAGGGGGCGAGTGAAAAACTGTTTTTT. The full variable domain, with the rest looked up from reference TRBV30 and TRBJ1-4, is SQTIHQWPATLVQPVGSPLSLECTVEGTSNPNLYWYRQAAGRGLQLLFYSVGIGQISSEVPQNLSASRPQDRQFILSSKKLLLSDSGFYLCAWSGQGASEKLFFGSGTQLSVL.

V is TRBV10-3 and J is TRBJ2-1; 14 bases fit TRBD2. This CDR3 is 15 amino acids long. Per the germline V gene, CDR1 is ENHRY and CDR2 is SYGVKD. V dropped 5 bases and J dropped 6; count of bases not matched to a gene: 3. The CDR3: CAISQGLAGVNEQFF. CDR3 sequence (DNA): TGTGCCATCAGTCAGGGACTAGCGGGGGTCAATGAGCAGTTCTTC.